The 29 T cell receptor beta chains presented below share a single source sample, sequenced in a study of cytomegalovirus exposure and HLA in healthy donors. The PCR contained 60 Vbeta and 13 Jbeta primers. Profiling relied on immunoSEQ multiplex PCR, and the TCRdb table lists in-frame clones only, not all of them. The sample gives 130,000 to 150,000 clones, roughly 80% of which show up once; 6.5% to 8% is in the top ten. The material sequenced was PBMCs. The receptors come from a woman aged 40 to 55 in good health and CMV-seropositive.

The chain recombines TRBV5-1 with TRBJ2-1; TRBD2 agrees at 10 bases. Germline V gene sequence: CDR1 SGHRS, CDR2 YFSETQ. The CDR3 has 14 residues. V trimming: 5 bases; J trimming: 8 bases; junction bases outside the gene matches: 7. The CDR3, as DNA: TGCGCCAGCAGGGTAGCGGGGGGTCTATATGAGCAGTTCTTC. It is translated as CASRVAGGLYEQFF.

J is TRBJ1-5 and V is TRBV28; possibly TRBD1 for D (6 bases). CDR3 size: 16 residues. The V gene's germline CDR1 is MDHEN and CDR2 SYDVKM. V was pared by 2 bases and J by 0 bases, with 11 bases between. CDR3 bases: TGTGCCAGCAGTTTAATGGGGGCGTATAGCAATCAGCCCCAGCATTTT. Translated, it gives CASSLMGAYSNQPQHF. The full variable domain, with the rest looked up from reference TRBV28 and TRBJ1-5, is DVKVTQSSRYLVKRTGEKVFLECVQDMDHENMFWYRQDPGLGLRLIYFSYDVKMKEKGDIPEGYSVSREKKERFSLILESASTNQTSMYLCASSLMGAYSNQPQHFGDGTRLSIL.

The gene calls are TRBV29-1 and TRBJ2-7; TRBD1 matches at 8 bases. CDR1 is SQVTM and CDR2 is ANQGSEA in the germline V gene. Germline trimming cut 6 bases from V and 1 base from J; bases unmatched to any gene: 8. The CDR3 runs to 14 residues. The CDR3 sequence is CSVAPDRDSYEQYF. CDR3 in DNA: TGCAGCGTCGCTCCGGACAGGGATTCCTACGAGCAGTACTTC.

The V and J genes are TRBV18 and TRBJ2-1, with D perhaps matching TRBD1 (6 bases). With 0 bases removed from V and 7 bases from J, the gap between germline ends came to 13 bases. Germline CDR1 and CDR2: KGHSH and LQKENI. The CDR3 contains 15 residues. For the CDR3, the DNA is TGTGCCAGCTCACCACCTCGATTGGGGGCGAATGAGCAGTTCTTC. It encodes CASSPPRLGANEQFF.

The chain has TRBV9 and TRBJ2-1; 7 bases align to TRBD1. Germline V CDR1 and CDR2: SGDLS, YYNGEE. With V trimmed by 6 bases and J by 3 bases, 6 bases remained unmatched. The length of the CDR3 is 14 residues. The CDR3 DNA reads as TGTGCCAGCACCCGGGACAGTAGCTACAATGAGCAGTTCTTC. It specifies CASTRDSSYNEQFF.

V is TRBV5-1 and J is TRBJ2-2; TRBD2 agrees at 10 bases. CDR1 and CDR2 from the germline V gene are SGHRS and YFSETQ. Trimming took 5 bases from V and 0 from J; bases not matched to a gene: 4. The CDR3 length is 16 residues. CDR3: CASRSGTSANTGELFF. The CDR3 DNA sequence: TGCGCCAGCAGGTCCGGGACTAGCGCGAACACCGGGGAGCTGTTTTTT.

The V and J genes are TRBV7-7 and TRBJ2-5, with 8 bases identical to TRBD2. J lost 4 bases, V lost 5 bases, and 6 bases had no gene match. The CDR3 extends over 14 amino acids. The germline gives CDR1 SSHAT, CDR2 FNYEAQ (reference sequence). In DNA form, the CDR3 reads TGTGCCAGCAGCCATAGCGGGGTTGGAGAGACCCAGTACTTC. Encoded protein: CASSHSGVGETQYF.

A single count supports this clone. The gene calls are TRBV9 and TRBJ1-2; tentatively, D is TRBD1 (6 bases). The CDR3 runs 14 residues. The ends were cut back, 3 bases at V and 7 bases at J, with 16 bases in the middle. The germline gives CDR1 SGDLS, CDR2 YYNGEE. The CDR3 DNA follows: TGTGCCAGCAGCGCCGAGGGGGAAAGGGGTGGCTACACCTTC. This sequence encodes CASSAEGERGGYTF.

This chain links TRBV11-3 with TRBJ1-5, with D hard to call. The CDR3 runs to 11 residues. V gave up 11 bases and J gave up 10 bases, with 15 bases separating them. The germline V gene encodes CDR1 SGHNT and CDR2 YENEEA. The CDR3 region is CAEALDRPQHF. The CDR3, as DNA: TGTGCCGAAGCTCTAGATCGTCCCCAGCATTTT.

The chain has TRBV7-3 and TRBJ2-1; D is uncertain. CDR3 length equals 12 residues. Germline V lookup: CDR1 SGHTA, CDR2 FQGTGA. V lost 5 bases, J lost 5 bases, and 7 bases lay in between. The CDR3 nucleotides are TGTGCCAGCAGCACGGAGCACAATGAGCAGTTCTTC. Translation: CASSTEHNEQFF.

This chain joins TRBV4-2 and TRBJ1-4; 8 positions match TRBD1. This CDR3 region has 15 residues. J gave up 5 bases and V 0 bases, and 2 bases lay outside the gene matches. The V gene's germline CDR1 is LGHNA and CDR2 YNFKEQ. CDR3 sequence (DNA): TGTGCCAGCAGCCAAGAAACAGGGGGAAATGAAAAACTGTTTTTT. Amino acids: CASSQETGGNEKLFF.

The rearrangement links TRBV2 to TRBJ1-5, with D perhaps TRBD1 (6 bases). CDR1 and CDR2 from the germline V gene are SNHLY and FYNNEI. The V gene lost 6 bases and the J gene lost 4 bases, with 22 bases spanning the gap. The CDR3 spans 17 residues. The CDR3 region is CASSPNRDGPWNQPQHF. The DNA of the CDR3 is TGTGCCAGCAGCCCGAACAGGGACGGTCCATGGAATCAGCCCCAGCATTTT.

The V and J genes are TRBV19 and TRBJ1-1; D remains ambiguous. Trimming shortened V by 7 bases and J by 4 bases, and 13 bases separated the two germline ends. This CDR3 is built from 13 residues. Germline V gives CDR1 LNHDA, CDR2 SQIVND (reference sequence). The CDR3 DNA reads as TGTGCCAGTACCCCGGGTTCCCCCACTGAAGCTTTCTTT. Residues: CASTPGSPTEAFF.

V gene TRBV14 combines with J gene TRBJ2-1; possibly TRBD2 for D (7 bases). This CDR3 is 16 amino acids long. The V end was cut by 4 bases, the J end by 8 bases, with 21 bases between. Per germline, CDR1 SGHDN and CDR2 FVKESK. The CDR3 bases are TGTGCCAGCAGCCTGCTAGGGGGGGGCCTAGTCCATGAGCAGTTCTTC. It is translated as CASSLLGGGLVHEQFF.

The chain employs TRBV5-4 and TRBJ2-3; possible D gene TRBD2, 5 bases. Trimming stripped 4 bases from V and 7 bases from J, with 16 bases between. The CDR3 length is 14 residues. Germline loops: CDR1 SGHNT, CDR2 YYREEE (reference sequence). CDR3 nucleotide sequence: TGTGCCAGCAGCCGGACTGGAACACAAAATACGCAGTATTTT. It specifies CASSRTGTQNTQYF.

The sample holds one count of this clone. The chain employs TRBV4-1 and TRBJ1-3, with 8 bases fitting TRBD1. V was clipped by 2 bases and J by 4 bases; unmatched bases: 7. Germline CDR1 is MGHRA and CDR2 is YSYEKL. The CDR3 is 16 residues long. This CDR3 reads CASSQPSGGAGNTIYF. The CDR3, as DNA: TGCGCCAGCAGCCAACCCTCAGGGGGCGCAGGAAACACCATATATTTT.

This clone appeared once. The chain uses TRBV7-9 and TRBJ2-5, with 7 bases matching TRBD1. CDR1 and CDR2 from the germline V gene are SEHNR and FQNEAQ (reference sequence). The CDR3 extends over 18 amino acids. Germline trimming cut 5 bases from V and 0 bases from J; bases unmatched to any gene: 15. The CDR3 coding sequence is TGTGCCAGCAGCAAAGCCACAGGGGCCGGGGCCTACCAAGAGACCCAGTACTTC. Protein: CASSKATGAGAYQETQYF.

The CDR3 sequence: CASSLDGYEQYF. The CDR3 nucleotides are TGTGCCAGCAGCTTAGACGGGTACGAGCAGTACTTC. The chain is built from TRBV28 and TRBJ2-7; D gene ambiguous. There are 12 residues in the CDR3. V was pared by 6 bases and J by 4 bases, with 10 bases between. The germline CDR1 and CDR2 sequences are MDHEN and SYDVKM.

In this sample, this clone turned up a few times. CDR3 residues: CASSLDVSSGTEAFF. The DNA of the CDR3 is TGTGCCAGCAGTTTAGATGTTTCGTCGGGCACTGAAGCTTTCTTT. This sequence joins TRBV27 and TRBJ1-1; D gene uncertain. Germline V gene lookup returns CDR1 MNHEY and CDR2 SMNVEV (reference sequence). The CDR3 totals 15 residues. V shed 2 bases and J shed 4 bases, with 14 bases lying between them.

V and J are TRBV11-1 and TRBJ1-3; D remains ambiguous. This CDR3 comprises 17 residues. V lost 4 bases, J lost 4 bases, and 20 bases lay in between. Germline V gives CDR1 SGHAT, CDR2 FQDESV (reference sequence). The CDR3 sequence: CASSSARAELLGNTIYF. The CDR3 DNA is TGTGCCAGCAGCTCAGCGCGGGCCGAACTGTTGGGAAACACCATATATTTT. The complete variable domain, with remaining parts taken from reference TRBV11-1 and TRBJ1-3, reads EAEVAQSPRYKITEKSQAVAFWCDPISGHATLYWYRQILGQGPELLVQFQDESVVDDSQLPKDRFSAERLKGVDSTLKIQPAELGDSAMYLCASSSARAELLGNTIYFGEGSWLTVV.

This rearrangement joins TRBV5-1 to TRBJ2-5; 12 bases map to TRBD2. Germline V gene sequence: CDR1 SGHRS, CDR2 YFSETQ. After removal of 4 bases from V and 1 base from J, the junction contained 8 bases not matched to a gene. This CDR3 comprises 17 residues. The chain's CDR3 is CASSEGGLAGFQETQYF. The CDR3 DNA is TGCGCCAGCAGCGAAGGGGGACTAGCGGGCTTCCAAGAGACCCAGTACTTC.

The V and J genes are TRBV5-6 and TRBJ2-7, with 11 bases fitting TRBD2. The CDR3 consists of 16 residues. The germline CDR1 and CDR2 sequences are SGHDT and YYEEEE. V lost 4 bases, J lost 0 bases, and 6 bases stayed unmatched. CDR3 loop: CASSGGLAVNSYEQYF. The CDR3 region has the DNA TGTGCCAGCAGCGGGGGACTAGCGGTAAACTCCTACGAGCAGTACTTC.

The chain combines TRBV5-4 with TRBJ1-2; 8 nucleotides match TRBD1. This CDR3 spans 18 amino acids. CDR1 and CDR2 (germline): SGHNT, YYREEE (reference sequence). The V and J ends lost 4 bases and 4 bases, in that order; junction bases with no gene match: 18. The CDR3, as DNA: TGTGCCAGCAGCCCAGAGGCCGGCAGGGGGCAAATTGGCTATGGCTACACCTTC. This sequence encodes CASSPEAGRGQIGYGYTF.

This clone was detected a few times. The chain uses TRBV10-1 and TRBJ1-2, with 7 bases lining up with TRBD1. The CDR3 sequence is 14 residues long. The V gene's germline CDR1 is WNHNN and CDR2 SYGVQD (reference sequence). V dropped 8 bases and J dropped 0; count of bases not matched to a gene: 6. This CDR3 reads CASGGTEANYGYTF. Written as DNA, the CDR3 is TGCGCCAGCGGGGGGACAGAAGCTAACTATGGCTACACCTTC.

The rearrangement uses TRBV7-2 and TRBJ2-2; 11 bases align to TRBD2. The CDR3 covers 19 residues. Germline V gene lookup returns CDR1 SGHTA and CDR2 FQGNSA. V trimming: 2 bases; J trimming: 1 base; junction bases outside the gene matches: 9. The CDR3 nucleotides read TGTGCCAGCAGCTTACTGGGACTAGCGGTACTGTTGAACACCGGGGAGCTGTTTTTT. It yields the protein CASSLLGLAVLLNTGELFF.

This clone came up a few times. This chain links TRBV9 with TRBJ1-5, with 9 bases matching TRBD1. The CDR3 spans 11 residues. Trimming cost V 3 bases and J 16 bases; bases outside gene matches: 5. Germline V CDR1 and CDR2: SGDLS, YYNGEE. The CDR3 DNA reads TGTGCCAGCAGCGCCGGGACAGGGCTACATTTT. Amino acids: CASSAGTGLHF.

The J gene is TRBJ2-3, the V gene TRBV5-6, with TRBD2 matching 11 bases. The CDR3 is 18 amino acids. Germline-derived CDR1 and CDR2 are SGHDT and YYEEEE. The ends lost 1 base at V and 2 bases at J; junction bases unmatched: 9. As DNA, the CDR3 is TGTGCCAGCAGCTTGTCGGCTAGCGGGGGGCCGGTCACAGATACGCAGTATTTT. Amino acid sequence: CASSLSASGGPVTDTQYF.

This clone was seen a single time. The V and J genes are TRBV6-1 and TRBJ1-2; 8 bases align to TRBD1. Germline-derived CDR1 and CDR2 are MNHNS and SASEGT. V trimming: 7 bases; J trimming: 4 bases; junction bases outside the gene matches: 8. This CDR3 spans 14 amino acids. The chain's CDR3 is CASNDRGLGYGYTF. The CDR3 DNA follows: TGTGCCAGCAACGACAGGGGCCTAGGCTATGGCTACACCTTC.

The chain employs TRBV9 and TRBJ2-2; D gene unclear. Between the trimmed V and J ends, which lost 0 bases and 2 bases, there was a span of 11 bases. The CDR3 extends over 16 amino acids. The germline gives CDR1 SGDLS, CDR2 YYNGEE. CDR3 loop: CASSVEAGVNTGELFF. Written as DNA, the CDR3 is TGTGCCAGCAGCGTAGAGGCAGGTGTAAACACCGGGGAGCTGTTTTTT.